This TCR beta chain originates from a study of shared clonotypes between healthy human individuals. The CDR3 covers 13 residues. In germline, CDR1 is MNHEY, CDR2 SMNVEV (reference sequence). The V end lost 3 bases, the J end lost 5 bases, and 9 bases lay between the germline ends. Only CD45RO-negative cells positively selected for CCR7 counted as naive CD8 cells, so terminally differentiated effector memory CD45RA+ cells were excluded. Measured with immunoSEQ multiplex PCR; TCRdb has only the in-frame clones, and not every one. Of more than 2 million clones listed, around 93% are singletons. The clonotype comes from a young man in good health. Some clones in this sample may be carry-over from other donors' samples. What was sequenced was naive CD8+ T cells from PBMCs. The chain carries TRBV27 and TRBJ2-3, with TRBD2 as a possible D gene (5 bases). In nucleotides, the CDR3 is TGTGCCAGCAGTTTCCTAGCCGTAGATACGCAGTATTTT. Encoded protein: CASSFLAVDTQYF.